The 7 T cell receptor beta chains below all came from one sample that was sequenced in a study of blood T cell repertoires in COVID-19 (dated by TCRdb to the early 2020s). Library creation used the immunoSEQ multiplex PCR assay. The immuneACCESS repertoire file appears here via TCRdb, limited to in-frame rearrangements. These files lack a portion of the clones; in checked studies, under half of the deficit traces to unresolved V genes, and the cause of the others is not known. The sample contains approximately 210,000 clones, 70% to 90% of them found a single time. Jointly, the top ten make up about 4.4% of the sample. Source material: peripheral blood. The receptors originated from a human donor in a cohort sampled during active COVID-19.

The chain couples TRBV3-1 (or the pseudogene TRBV3-2) to TRBJ2-1, with 10 bases identical to TRBD1. The length of the CDR3 is 19 residues. The germline V gene has CDR1 LGHDT and CDR2 YNNKEL (reference sequence). The V gene end was trimmed by 1 base and the J gene end by 1 base; junction bases not matched to a gene: 10. CDR3 residues: CASSQGRGRTGGSYNEQFF. CDR3 in DNA: TGTGCCAGCAGCCAAGGAAGAGGGAGGACAGGGGGTTCCTACAATGAGCAGTTCTTC.

V usage is TRBV30 and J usage is TRBJ2-7, with TRBD1 matching 12 bases. After removal of 3 bases from V and 10 bases from J, the junction contained 10 bases not matched to a gene. CDR1 is GTSNPN and CDR2 is SVGIG in the germline V gene (reference sequence). This CDR3 region has 14 residues. CDR3 sequence: CAWSWGQGALGQYF. CDR3 coding DNA: TGTGCCTGGAGCTGGGGACAGGGGGCCTTGGGCCAGTACTTC.

In its sample, this clone was seen a few times. V is TRBV30 and J is TRBJ1-1, with 8 positions matching TRBD1. The CDR3 contains 16 residues. Germline CDR1 is GTSNPN and CDR2 is SVGIG (reference sequence). Losses at the gene ends were 4 bases for V and 0 bases for J; bases not matched to a gene: 10. The chain's CDR3 is CAWTYSNRGMNTEAFF. The CDR3 DNA follows: TGTGCCTGGACATACTCTAACAGGGGGATGAACACTGAAGCTTTCTTT.

The chain has TRBV9 and TRBJ2-5; 10 bases agree with TRBD2. Unmatched junction bases numbered 5, after V lost 7 bases and J lost 2 bases. CDR1 is SGDLS and CDR2 is YYNGEE in the germline V gene. The CDR3 has 14 amino acids. The chain's CDR3 is CASQSAGGQETQYF. CDR3 nucleotide sequence: TGTGCCAGCCAGTCAGCGGGGGGGCAAGAGACCCAGTACTTC.

The gene calls are TRBV5-1 and TRBJ2-3, with TRBD1 identical over 7 bases. The CDR3 covers 14 residues. J gave up 4 bases and V 5 bases, and 7 bases lay outside the gene matches. The germline CDR1 and CDR2 sequences are SGHRS and YFSETQ. The CDR3 sequence: CASSETTGPDTQYF. The CDR3 DNA reads as TGCGCCAGCAGTGAGACGACAGGGCCAGATACGCAGTATTTT.

The V and J genes are TRBV19 and TRBJ1-5; 10 bases fit TRBD1. CDR1 is LNHDA and CDR2 is SQIVND in the germline V gene (reference sequence). Trimming at V came to 7 bases and at J to 6 bases, leaving 9 bases not matched to a gene. CDR3 length equals 15 residues. CDR3 protein: CASKTGTGVFQPQHF. CDR3 nucleotides: TGTGCCAGTAAGACCGGGACAGGGGTCTTTCAGCCCCAGCATTTT.

The DNA of the CDR3 is TGTGCCAGCAGCCCCCTTGGAGTCAGTTTTCAGCCCCAGCATTTT. Protein: CASSPLGVSFQPQHF. V and J are TRBV5-8 and TRBJ1-5; no reliable D call. Trimming pared 4 bases from V and 6 bases from J, leaving 17 bases between. Per germline, CDR1 SGHTS and CDR2 YDEGEE. CDR3 length: 15 amino acids.